This T cell receptor beta chain came from a study of response to subunit inactivated influenza vaccine. Whole-study findings and limits: The authors proposed limited new T cell recruitment per seasonal influenza vaccination.

Details on this clonotype: What it recognizes is unknown.

A single record per CDR3 protein comes from TCRdb applying MiXCR to the RT-PCR reads. Of fewer than 350,000 distinct CDR3 sequences listed, 21% are singletons. The material was PBMCs from blood, obtained less than 22 months after vaccination. The clonotype comes from a man aged 45 to 75 who received an inactivated influenza vaccine.

The CDR3 region has the DNA TGTGCCAGCAGCGTTACCGGGACTAGGGGGGACATTCAGTACTTC. This codes for CASSVTGTRGDIQYF. This rearrangement joins TRBV11-2 to TRBJ2-4; 8 bases align to TRBD2. Germline V gene lookup returns CDR1 SGHAT and CDR2 FQNNGV. The CDR3 covers 15 residues. Germline trimming cut 5 bases from V and 8 bases from J; bases unmatched to any gene: 11. The entire variable domain, with the rest obtained from reference TRBV11-2 and TRBJ2-4, is as follows: EAGVAQSPRYKIIEKRQSVAFWCNPISGHATLYWYQQILGQGPKLLIQFQNNGVVDDSQLPKDRFSAERLKGVDSTLKIQPAKLEDSAVYLCASSVTGTRGDIQYFGAGTRLSVL.